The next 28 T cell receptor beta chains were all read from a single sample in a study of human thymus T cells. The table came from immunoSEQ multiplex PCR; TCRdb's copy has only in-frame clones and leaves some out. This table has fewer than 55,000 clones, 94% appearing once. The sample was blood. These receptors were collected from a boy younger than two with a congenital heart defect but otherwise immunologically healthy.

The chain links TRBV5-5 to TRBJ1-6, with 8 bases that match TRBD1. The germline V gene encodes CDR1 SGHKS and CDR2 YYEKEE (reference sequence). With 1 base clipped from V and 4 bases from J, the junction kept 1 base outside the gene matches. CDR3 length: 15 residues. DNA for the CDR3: TGTGCCAGCAGCTTGCAGGGGGCATATAATTCACCCCTCCACTTT. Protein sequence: CASSLQGAYNSPLHF.

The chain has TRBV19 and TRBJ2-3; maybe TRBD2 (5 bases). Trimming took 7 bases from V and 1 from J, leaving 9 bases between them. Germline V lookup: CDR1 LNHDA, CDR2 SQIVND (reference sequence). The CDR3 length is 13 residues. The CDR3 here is CASNWGGTDTQYF. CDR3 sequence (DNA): TGTGCCAGTAATTGGGGAGGCACAGATACGCAGTATTTT.

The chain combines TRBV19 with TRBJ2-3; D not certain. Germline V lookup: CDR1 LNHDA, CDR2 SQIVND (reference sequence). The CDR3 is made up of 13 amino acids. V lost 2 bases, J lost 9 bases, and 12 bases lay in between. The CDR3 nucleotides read TGTGCCAGTAGTATAATTGAGTCCTCCACGCAGTATTTT. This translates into CASSIIESSTQYF.

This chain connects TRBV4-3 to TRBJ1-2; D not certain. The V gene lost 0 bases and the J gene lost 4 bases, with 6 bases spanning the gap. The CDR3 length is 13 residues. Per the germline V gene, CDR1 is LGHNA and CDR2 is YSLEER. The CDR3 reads CASSQDLLYGYTF. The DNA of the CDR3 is TGCGCCAGCAGCCAAGACCTCCTCTATGGCTACACCTTC.

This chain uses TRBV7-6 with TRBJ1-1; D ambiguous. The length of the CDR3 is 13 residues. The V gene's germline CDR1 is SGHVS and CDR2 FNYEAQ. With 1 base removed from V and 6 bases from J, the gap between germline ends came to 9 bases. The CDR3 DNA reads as TGTGCCAGCAGCTTAGGGCAGTTCTCTGAAGCTTTCTTT. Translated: CASSLGQFSEAFF.

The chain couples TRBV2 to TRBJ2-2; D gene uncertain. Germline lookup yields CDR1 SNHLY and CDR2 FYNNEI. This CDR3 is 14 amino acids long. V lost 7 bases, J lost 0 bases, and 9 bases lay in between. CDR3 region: CASMEPSNTGELFF. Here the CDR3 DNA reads TGTGCCAGCATGGAGCCTTCGAACACCGGGGAGCTGTTTTTT.

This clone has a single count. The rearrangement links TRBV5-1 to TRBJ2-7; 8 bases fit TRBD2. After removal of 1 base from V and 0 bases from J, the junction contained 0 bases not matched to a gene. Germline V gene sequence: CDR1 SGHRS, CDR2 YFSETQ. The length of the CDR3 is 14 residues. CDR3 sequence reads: CASSLTSGSYEQYF. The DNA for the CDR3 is TGCGCCAGCAGCTTGACTAGCGGCTCCTACGAGCAGTACTTC.

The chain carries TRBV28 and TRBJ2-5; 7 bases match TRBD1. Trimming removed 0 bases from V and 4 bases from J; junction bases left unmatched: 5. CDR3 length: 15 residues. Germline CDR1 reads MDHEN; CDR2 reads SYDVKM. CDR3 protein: CASSLWRQGRETQYF. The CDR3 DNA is TGTGCCAGCAGTTTATGGCGACAGGGAAGAGAGACCCAGTACTTC.

CDR3 in amino acids: CSVRTGNYGYTF. CDR3 DNA: TGCAGCGTTCGGACAGGGAACTATGGCTACACCTTC. The J gene is TRBJ1-2, the V gene TRBV29-1; 8 nucleotides match TRBD1. Germline CDR1 SQVTM, CDR2 ANQGSEA. Trimming took 5 bases from V and 2 from J; bases not matched to a gene: 1. This CDR3 comprises 12 residues.

The CDR3, as DNA: TGTGCCAGCAGTCCCCCGGGACAGGGGCGTAACTATGGCTACACCTTC. It specifies CASSPPGQGRNYGYTF. The chain carries TRBV6-6 and TRBJ1-2, with 10 nucleotides matching TRBD1. The CDR3 spans 16 residues. V lost 5 bases, J lost 1 base, and 7 bases stayed unmatched. Germline-derived CDR1 and CDR2 are MNHNY and SVGAGI (reference sequence).

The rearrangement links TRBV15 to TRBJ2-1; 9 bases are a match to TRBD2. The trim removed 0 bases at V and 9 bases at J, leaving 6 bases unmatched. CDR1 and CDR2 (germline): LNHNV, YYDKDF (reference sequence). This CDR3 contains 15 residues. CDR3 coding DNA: TGTGCCACCAGCAGAGATGCGCTAGCGGGGCGTGAGCAGTTCTTC. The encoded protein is CATSRDALAGREQFF.

The CDR3 region is CASSEQTGQYRGEKLFF. The DNA for the CDR3 is TGCGCCAGCAGTGAACAGACAGGGCAGTATCGCGGTGAAAAACTGTTTTTT. The chain joins TRBV10-1 to TRBJ1-4, with TRBD1 identical over 7 bases. V dropped 3 bases and J dropped 7; count of bases not matched to a gene: 14. Germline lookup yields CDR1 WNHNN and CDR2 SYGVQD (reference sequence). The CDR3 sequence is 17 residues long.

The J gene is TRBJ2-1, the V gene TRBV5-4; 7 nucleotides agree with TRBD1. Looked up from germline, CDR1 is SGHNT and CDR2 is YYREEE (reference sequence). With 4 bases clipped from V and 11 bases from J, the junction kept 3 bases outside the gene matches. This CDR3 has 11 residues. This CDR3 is CASSLQGKQFF. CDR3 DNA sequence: TGTGCCAGCAGCCTACAGGGGAAGCAGTTCTTC.

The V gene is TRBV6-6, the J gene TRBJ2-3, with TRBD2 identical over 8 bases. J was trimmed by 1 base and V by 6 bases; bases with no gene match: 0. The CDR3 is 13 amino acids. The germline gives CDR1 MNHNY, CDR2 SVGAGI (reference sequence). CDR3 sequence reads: CASRLAGTDTQYF. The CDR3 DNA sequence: TGTGCCAGCAGACTAGCGGGCACAGATACGCAGTATTTT.

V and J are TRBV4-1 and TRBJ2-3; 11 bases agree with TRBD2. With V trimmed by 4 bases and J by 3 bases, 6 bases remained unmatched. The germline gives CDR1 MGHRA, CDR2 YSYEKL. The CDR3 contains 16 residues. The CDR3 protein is CASSPRLAGRTDTQYF. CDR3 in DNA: TGCGCCAGCAGCCCCCGACTAGCGGGGAGGACAGATACGCAGTATTTT.

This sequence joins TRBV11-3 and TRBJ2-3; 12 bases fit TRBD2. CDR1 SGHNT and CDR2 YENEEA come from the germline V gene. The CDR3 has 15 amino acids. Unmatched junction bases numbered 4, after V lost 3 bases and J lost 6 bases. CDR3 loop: CASSFLAGGPDTQYF. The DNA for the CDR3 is TGTGCCAGCAGCTTCCTAGCGGGGGGGCCCGATACGCAGTATTTT. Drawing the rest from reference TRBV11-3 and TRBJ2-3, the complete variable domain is EAGVVQSPRYKIIEKKQPVAFWCNPISGHNTLYWYLQNLGQGPELLIRYENEEAVDDSQLPKDRFSAERLKGVDSTLKIQPAELGDSAVYLCASSFLAGGPDTQYFGPGTRLTVL.

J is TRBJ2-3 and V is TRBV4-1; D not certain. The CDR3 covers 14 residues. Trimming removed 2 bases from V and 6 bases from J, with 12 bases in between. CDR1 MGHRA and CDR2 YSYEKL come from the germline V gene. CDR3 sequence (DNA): TGCGCCAGCAGCCAAAACTACTTCGGGGATACGCAGTATTTT. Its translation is CASSQNYFGDTQYF.

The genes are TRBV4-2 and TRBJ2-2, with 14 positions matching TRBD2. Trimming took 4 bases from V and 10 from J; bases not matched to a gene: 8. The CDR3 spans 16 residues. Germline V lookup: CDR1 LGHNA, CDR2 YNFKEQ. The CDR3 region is CASSPAGTSGGEELFF. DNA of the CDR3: TGTGCCAGCAGCCCCGCCGGGACTAGCGGGGGCGAGGAGCTGTTTTTT.

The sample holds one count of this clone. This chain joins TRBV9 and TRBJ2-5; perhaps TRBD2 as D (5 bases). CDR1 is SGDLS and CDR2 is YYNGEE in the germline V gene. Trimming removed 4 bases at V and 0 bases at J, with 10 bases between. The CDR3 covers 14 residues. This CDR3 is CASSPRGYQETQYF. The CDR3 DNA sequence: TGTGCCAGCAGCCCCCGCGGGTACCAAGAGACCCAGTACTTC. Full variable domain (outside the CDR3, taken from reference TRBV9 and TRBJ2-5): DSGVTQTPKHLITATGQRVTLRCSPRSGDLSVYWYQQSLDQGLQFLIQYYNGEERAKGNILERFSAQQFPDLHSELNLSSLELGDSALYFCASSPRGYQETQYFGPGTRLLVL.

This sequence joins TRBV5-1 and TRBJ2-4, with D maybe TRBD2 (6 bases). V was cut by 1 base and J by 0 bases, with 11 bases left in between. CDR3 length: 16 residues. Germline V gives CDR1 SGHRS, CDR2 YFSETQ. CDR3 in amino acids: CASSLFLGGAKNIQYF. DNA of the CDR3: TGCGCCAGCAGCTTGTTTTTGGGGGGAGCCAAAAACATTCAGTACTTC.

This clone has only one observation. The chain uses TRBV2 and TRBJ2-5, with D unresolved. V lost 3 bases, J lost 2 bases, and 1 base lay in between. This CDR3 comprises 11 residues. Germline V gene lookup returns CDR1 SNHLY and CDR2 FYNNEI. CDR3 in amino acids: CASSEQETQYF. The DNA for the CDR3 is TGTGCCAGCAGTGAGCAAGAGACCCAGTACTTC. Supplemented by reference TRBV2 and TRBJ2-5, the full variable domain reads EPEVTQTPSHQVTQMGQEVILRCVPISNHLYFYWYRQILGQKVEFLVSFYNNEISEKSEIFDDQFSVERPDGSNFTLKIRSTKLEDSAMYFCASSEQETQYFGPGTRLLVL.

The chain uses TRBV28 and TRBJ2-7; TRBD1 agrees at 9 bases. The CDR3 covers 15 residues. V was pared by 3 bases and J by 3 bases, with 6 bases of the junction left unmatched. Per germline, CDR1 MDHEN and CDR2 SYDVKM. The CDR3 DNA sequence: TGTGCCAGCAGTTTGGGGGGACAGGGTTTCTACGAGCAGTACTTC. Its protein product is CASSLGGQGFYEQYF.

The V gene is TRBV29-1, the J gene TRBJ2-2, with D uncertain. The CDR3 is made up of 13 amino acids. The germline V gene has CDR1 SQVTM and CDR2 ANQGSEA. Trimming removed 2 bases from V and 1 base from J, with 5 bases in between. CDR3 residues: CSVEMENTGELFF. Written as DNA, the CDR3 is TGCAGCGTTGAAATGGAGAACACCGGGGAGCTGTTTTTT.

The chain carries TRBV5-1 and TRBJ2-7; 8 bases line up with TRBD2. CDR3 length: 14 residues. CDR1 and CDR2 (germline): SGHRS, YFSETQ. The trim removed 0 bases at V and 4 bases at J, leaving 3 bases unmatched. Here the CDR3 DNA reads TGCGCCAGCAGCTTGGCGGGAGGGTCGTACGAGCAGTACTTC. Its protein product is CASSLAGGSYEQYF.

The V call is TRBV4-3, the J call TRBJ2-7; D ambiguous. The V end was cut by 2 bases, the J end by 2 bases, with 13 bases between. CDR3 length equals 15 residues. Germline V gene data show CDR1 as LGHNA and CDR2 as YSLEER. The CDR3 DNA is TGCGCCAGCAGCCAACGAGACCAACTTGCCTACGAGCAGTACTTC. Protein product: CASSQRDQLAYEQYF.

The CDR3 coding sequence is TGTGCCAGCAGCCGGGGGGTCGGCCCCGGGGATTTTGGGACGGCCCAGTACTTC. The encoded protein is CASSRGVGPGDFGTAQYF. The chain joins TRBV5-4 to TRBJ2-5, with TRBD2 identical over 7 bases. The CDR3 covers 18 residues. The ends lost 4 bases at V and 9 bases at J; junction bases unmatched: 24. Germline V gene sequence: CDR1 SGHNT, CDR2 YYREEE (reference sequence).

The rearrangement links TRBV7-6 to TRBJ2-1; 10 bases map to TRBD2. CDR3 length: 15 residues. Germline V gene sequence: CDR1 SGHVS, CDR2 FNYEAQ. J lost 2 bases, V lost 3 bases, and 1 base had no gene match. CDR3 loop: CASSFLAGAYNEQFF. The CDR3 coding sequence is TGTGCCAGCAGCTTTCTAGCGGGGGCCTACAATGAGCAGTTCTTC.

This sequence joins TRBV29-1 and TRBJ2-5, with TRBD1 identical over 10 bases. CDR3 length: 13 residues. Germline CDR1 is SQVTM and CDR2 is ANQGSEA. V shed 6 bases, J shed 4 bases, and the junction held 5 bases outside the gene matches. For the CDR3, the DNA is TGCAGCGTCACAGGACAGGGGGGAGAGACCCAGTACTTC. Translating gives CSVTGQGGETQYF.